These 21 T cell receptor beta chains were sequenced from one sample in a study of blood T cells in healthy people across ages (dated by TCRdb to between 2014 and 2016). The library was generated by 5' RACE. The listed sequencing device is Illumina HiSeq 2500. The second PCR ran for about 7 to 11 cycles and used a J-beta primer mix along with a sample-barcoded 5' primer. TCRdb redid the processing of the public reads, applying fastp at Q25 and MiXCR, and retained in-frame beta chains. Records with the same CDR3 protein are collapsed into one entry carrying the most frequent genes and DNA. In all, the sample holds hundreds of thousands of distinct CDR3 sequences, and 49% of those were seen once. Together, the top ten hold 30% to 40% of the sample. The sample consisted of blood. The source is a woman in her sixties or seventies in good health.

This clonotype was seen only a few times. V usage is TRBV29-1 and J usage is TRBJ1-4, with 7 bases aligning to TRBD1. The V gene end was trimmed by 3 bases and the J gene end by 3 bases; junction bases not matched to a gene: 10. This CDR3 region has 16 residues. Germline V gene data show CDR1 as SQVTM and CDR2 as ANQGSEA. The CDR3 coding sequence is TGCAGCGTTGAGGGGTTAGTTGGGACAGCTAATGAAAAACTGTTTTTT. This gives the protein CSVEGLVGTANEKLFF.

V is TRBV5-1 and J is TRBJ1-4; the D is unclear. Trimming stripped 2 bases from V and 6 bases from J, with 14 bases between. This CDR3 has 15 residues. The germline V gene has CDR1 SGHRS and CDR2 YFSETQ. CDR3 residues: CASSFRGVGDEKLFF. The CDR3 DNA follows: TGCGCCAGCAGCTTTAGAGGAGTGGGAGATGAAAAACTGTTTTTT. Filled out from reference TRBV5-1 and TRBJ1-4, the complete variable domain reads KAGVTQTPRYLIKTRGQQVTLSCSPISGHRSVSWYQQTPGQGLQFLFEYFSETQRNKGNFPGRFSGRQFSNSRSEMNVSTLELGDSALYLCASSFRGVGDEKLFFGSGTQLSVL.

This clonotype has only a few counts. The CDR3 spells CASSLELTGYNEQFF. CDR3 DNA: TGTGCCAGCAGTTTAGAGCTCACCGGCTACAATGAGCAGTTCTTC. The rearrangement links TRBV27 to TRBJ2-1; no clear D. Germline-derived CDR1 and CDR2 are MNHEY and SMNVEV (reference sequence). Trimming pared 2 bases from V and 3 bases from J, leaving 11 bases between. This CDR3 region has 15 residues.

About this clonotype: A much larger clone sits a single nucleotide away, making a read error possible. The CDR3, as DNA: TGCAGCGCCAGCGGGAGGGCCGCAGGTACGCAGTATTTT. Translating gives CSASGRAAGTQYF. The V gene is TRBV29-1, the J gene TRBJ2-3; TRBD2 aligns across 10 bases. J gave up 8 bases and V 7 bases, and 9 bases lay outside the gene matches. From germline, CDR1 is SQVTM and CDR2 ANQGSEA. The CDR3 consists of 13 residues.

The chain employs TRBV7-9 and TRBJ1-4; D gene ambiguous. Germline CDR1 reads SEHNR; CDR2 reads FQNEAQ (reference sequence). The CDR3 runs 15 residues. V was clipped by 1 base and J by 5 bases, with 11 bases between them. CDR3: CASSLGTAANEKLFF. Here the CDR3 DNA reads TGTGCCAGCAGCTTAGGGACGGCGGCGAATGAAAAACTGTTTTTT. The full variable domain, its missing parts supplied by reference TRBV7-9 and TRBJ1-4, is DTGVSQNPRHKITKRGQNVTFRCDPISEHNRLYWYRQTLGQGPEFLTYFQNEAQLEKSRLLSDRFSAERPKGSFSTLEIQRTEQGDSAMYLCASSLGTAANEKLFFGSGTQLSVL.

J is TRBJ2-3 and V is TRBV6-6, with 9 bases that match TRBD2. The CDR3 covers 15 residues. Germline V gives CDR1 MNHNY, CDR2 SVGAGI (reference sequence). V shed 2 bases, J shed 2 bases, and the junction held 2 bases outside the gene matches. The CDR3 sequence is CASSYSGRITDTQYF. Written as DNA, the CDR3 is TGTGCCAGCAGTTACAGCGGGAGGATCACAGATACGCAGTATTTT.

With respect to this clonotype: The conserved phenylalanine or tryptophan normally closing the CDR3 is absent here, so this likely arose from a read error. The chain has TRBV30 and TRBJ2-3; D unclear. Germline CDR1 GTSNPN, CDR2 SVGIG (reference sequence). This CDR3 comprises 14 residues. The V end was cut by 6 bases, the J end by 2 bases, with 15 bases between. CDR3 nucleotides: TGTGCCTGTATCCGTCAGGACCACACAGATACGCAGTATCTT. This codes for CACIRQDHTDTQYL.

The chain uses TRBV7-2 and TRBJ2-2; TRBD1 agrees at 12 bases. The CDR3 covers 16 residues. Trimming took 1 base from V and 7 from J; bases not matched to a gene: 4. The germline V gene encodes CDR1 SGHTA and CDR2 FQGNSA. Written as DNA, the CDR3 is TGTGCCAGCAGCTTAGGGGGACAGGGGGCAATCGGGGAGCTGTTTTTT. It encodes CASSLGGQGAIGELFF.

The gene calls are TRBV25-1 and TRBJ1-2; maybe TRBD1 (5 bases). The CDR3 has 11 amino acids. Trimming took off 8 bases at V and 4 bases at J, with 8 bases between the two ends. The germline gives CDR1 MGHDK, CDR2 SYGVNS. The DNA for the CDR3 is TGTGCCAGCGGGGGGACCTATGGCTACACCTTC. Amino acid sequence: CASGGTYGYTF.

The CDR3 sequence: CASSLGGEAGYTF. The CDR3 DNA follows: TGTGCCAGCAGCCTTGGAGGGGAGGCCGGCTACACCTTC. V is TRBV4-2 and J is TRBJ1-2; perhaps TRBD1 as D (5 bases). The germline gives CDR1 LGHNA, CDR2 YNFKEQ. The V gene lost 4 bases and the J gene lost 8 bases, with 14 bases spanning the gap. The CDR3 length is 13 residues.

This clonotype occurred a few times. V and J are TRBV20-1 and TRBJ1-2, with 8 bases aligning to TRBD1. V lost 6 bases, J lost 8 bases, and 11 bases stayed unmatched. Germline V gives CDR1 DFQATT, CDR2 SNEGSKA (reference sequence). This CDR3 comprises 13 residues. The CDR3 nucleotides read TGCAGTGCACCGGGACAGGCCGTAGAAGGCTACACCTTC. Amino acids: CSAPGQAVEGYTF.

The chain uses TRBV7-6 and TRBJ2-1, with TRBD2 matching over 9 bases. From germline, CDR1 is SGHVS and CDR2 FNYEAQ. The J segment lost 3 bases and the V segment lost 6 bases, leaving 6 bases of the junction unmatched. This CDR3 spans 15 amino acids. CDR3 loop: CASRNSGRGYNEQFF. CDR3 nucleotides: TGTGCCAGCAGAAATAGCGGGAGAGGCTACAATGAGCAGTTCTTC.

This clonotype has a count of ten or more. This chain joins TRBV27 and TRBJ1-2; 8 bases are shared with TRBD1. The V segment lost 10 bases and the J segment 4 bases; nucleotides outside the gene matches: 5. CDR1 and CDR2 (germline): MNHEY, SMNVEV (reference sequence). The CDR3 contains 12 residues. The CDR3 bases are TGTGCCACCCTGACAGGGGCCTATGGCTACACCTTC. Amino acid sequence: CATLTGAYGYTF.

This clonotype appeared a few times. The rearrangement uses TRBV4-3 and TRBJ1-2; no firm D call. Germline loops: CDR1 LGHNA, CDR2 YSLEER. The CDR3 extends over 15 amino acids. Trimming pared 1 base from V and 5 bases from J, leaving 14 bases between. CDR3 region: CASSQAASQMYGYTF. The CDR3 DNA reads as TGCGCCAGCAGCCAAGCCGCCAGCCAAATGTATGGCTACACCTTC.

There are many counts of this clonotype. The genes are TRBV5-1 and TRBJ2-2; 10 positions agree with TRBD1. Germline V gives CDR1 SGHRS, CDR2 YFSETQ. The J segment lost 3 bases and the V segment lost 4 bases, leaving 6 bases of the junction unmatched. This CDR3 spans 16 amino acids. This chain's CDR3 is CASSLAGQGYTGELFF. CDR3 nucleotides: TGCGCCAGCAGCCTGGCGGGACAGGGGTACACCGGGGAGCTGTTTTTT.

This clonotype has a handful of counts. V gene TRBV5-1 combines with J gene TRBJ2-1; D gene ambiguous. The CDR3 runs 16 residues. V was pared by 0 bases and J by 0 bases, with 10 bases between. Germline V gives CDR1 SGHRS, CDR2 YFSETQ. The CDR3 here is CASSLADMGSYNEQFF. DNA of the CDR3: TGCGCCAGCAGCTTGGCGGATATGGGCTCCTACAATGAGCAGTTCTTC.

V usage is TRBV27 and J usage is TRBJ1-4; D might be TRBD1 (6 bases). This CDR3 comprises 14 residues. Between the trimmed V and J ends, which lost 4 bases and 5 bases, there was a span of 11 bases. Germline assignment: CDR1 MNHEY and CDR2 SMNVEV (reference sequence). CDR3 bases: TGTGCCAGCAGTTCATACAGGGTCAATGAAAAACTGTTTTTT. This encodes CASSSYRVNEKLFF. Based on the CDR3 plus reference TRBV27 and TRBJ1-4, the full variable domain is EAQVTQNPRYLITVTGKKLTVTCSQNMNHEYMSWYRQDPGLGLRQIYYSMNVEVTDKGDVPEGYKVSRKEKRNFPLILESPSPNQTSLYFCASSSYRVNEKLFFGSGTQLSVL.

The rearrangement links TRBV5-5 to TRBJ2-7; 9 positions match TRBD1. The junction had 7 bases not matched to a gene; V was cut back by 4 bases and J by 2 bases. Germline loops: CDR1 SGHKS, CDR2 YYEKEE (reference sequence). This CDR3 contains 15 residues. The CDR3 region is CASSRKGQGTYEQYF. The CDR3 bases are TGTGCCAGCAGCCGAAAAGGACAGGGGACCTACGAGCAGTACTTC.

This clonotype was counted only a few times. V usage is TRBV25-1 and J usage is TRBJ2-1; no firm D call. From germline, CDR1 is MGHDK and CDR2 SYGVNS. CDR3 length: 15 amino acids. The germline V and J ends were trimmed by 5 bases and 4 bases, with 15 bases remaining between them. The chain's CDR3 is CASSNQELSYNEQFF. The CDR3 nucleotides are TGTGCCAGCAGTAATCAGGAGCTTTCATACAATGAGCAGTTCTTC.

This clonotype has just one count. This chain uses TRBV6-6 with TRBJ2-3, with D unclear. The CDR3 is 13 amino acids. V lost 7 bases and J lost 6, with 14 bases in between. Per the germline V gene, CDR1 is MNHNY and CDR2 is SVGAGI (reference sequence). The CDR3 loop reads CASTDRTVDTQYF. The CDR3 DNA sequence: TGTGCCAGCACCGACCGAACAGTGGATACGCAGTATTTT.

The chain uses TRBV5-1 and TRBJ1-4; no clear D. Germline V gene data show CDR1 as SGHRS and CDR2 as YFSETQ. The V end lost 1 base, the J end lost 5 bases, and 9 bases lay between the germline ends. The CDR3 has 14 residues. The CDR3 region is CASSLSQSNEKLFF. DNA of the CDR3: TGCGCCAGCAGCTTGTCACAGAGCAATGAAAAACTGTTTTTT. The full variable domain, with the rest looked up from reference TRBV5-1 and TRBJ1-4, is KAGVTQTPRYLIKTRGQQVTLSCSPISGHRSVSWYQQTPGQGLQFLFEYFSETQRNKGNFPGRFSGRQFSNSRSEMNVSTLELGDSALYLCASSLSQSNEKLFFGSGTQLSVL.